The rows below give T cell receptor beta chains drawn from one sample of a study of monozygotic twins with inflammatory bowel disease. TCRdb reprocessed the 5' RACE reads; each CDR3 protein has one entry and no DNA is given. This listing includes under 150,000 distinct CDR3 sequences. Specimen: blood. Every receptor here comes from a human donor with ulcerative colitis or Crohn's disease, or a healthy co-twin of an affected twin (not recorded which). Each CDR3 is given with its conserved first and last residue.

TRBJ2-2 | TRBV11-1 | 16 | CASSLGPGPNTGELFF
TRBJ2-2 | TRBV20-1 | 14 | CSAGGQMETGELFF
TRBJ2-7 | TRBV28 | 14 | CASRLGGGVYEQYF
TRBJ2-1 | TRBV4-3 | 17 | CASSQVLAGGPYNEQFF
TRBJ2-4 | TRBV5-1 | 13 | CASTTGGRNIQYF
TRBJ1-5 | TRBV20-1 | 15 | CSARQGANSNQPQHF
TRBJ1-5 | TRBV6-4 | 15 | CASSESAGGNQPQHF
TRBJ2-1 | TRBV15 | 14 | CATSRDRAQRTRFF
TRBJ2-7 | TRBV20-1 | 16 | CSARDQDKGGDYEQYF
TRBJ2-2 | TRBV5-1 | 14 | CASARLAATGELFF
TRBJ2-1 | TRBV20-1 | 14 | CSARVASGNNEQFF
TRBJ2-1 | TRBV5-1 | 15 | CASSPQGAVYNEQFF
TRBJ2-5 | TRBV5-1 | 14 | CASSLWQDQETQYF
TRBJ1-1 | TRBV7-8 | 14 | CASSLAGRGFEAFF
TRBJ2-2 | TRBV18 | 16 | CASSPPGQRYTGELFF
TRBJ1-4 | TRBV6-1 | 15 | CASSEAGDGPVFSAF
TRBJ2-7 | TRBV25-1 | 12 | CASSNMGAEQYF
TRBJ1-1 | TRBV29-1 | 14 | CSPPEQGAWTEAFF
TRBJ2-7 | TRBV11-2 | 13 | CASSFQIQGEQYF
TRBJ2-7 | TRBV27 | 14 | CASSRPDRGYEQYF
TRBJ2-1 | TRBV24-1 | 16 | CATSDYGQGSGNEQFF
TRBJ2-7 | TRBV5-1 | 20 | CASSSVGGQLQSYSAYEQYF
TRBJ2-2 | TRBV5-1 | 16 | CASSFSAGALTGELFF
TRBJ2-5 | TRBV6-5 | 13 | CASSYPGSETQYF
TRBJ1-3 | TRBV20-1 | 14 | CSAPGTGSGNTIYF
TRBJ2-1 | TRBV5-1 | 16 | CASSPPSSGGAHEQFF
TRBJ2-1 | TRBV7-3 | 15 | CASSYYRGSYNEQFF
TRBJ1-5 | TRBV25-1 | 14 | CVSSEDRANQPQHF
TRBJ1-5 | TRBV20-1 | 18 | CSAREGTGPNHGDQPQHF
TRBJ2-3 | TRBV5-4 | 14 | CASRWDRGADTQYF
TRBJ1-5 | TRBV11-2 | 17 | CASSLDGTGEGNQPQHF
TRBJ1-2 | TRBV13 | 12 | CASSVRGYGYTF
TRBJ1-6 | TRBV20-1 | 17 | CSARETFSGSYNSPLHF
TRBJ2-7 | TRBV10-2 | 14 | CASSEPFRGAEQYF
TRBJ2-5 | TRBV5-4 | 15 | CASSQSGTLQETQYF